The 28 T cell receptor beta chains presented below share a single source sample, sequenced in a study of beta chain features in type 1 diabetes listed by TCRdb under 2018. The library relied on the immunoSEQ multiplex PCR assay. The entire amount of isolated RNA was reverse transcribed using the High Capacity cDNA Reverse Transcription Kit, so the sequenced TCRB transcripts were expressed ones. TCRdb took over this immuneACCESS table, retaining in-frame rearrangements with V and J assigned. Such tables are incomplete; in checked studies, under half of the missing clones stem from an unresolved V gene, and the remainder is unexplained. This sample gives more than 110,000 clones in total; 6.9% of them show up just once. The ten largest clones add up to 1.3% to 1.5% of the sample. The material sequenced was central memory CD4+ T cells from blood. Every receptor here comes from a woman aged 25 to 39 in good health.

This clone came up a few times. V and J are TRBV19 and TRBJ2-2; D perhaps matches TRBD1 (6 bases). Germline CDR1 LNHDA, CDR2 SQIVND (reference sequence). CDR3 length: 16 amino acids. Trimming stripped 6 bases from V and 0 bases from J, with 14 bases between. CDR3 loop: CASRQTGFANTGELFF. The CDR3 DNA follows: TGTGCCAGTAGACAGACAGGCTTCGCGAACACCGGGGAGCTGTTTTTT.

This clone has ten or more counts. This chain joins TRBV4-3 and TRBJ2-2; a weak D match, TRBD2 (7 bases). The germline V and J ends were trimmed by 0 bases and 7 bases, with 21 bases remaining between them. Germline CDR1 and CDR2: LGHNA and YSLEER. This CDR3 is built from 18 residues. The DNA for the CDR3 is TGCGCCAGCAGCCAAGATTACTCGGGGGGCGCAAGGAGCGGGGAGCTGTTTTTT. Translating gives CASSQDYSGGARSGELFF.

In this sample, this clone turned up a few times. V gene TRBV18 combines with J gene TRBJ2-7; D is unclear. V was shortened by 1 base and J by 5 bases, with 12 bases between the two germline ends. The CDR3 has 14 residues. CDR1 is KGHSH, CDR2 LQKENI, per germline. CDR3 sequence (DNA): TGTGCCAGCTCACCACTTATTTCAGGCGACGAGCAGTACTTC. The encoded protein is CASSPLISGDEQYF.

A few counts support this clone. The genes are TRBV5-8 and TRBJ2-5, with TRBD1 as a possible D gene (7 bases). The CDR3 runs 16 residues. The V gene's germline CDR1 is SGHTS and CDR2 YDEGEE. With 0 bases removed from V and 7 bases from J, the gap between germline ends came to 19 bases. In DNA, the CDR3 is TGTGCCAGCAGCTTGGCCTTTGGAGGGACAGATGGGACCCAGTACTTC. It encodes CASSLAFGGTDGTQYF. The variable domain in full, completed from reference TRBV5-8 and TRBJ2-5, reads EAGVTQSPTHLIKTRGQQATLRCSPISGHTSVYWYQQALGLGLQFLLWYDEGEERNRGNFPPRFSGRQFPNYSSELNVNALELEDSALYLCASSLAFGGTDGTQYFGPGTRLLVL.

The V and J genes are TRBV7-2 and TRBJ2-1; D might be TRBD1 (5 bases). The V end lost 5 bases, the J end lost 5 bases, and 16 bases lay between the germline ends. The CDR3 spans 15 residues. Germline CDR1 is SGHTA and CDR2 is FQGNSA. The CDR3 reads CASSTTGRADNEQFF. In DNA form, the CDR3 reads TGTGCCAGCAGCACTACAGGACGGGCTGACAATGAGCAGTTCTTC.

In its sample, this clone was seen a few times. The genes are TRBV11-1 and TRBJ1-5; 8 nucleotides align to TRBD1. CDR1 SGHAT and CDR2 FQDESV come from the germline V gene (reference sequence). The junction had 5 bases not matched to a gene; V was cut back by 5 bases and J by 2 bases. There are 15 residues in the CDR3. The CDR3 loop reads CASSPDRAGNQPQHF. The CDR3, as DNA: TGTGCCAGCAGCCCGGACAGGGCGGGCAATCAGCCCCAGCATTTT.

This clone was found a few times. The rearrangement joins TRBV6-5 to TRBJ2-1; D gene unclear. Germline V gene data show CDR1 as MNHEY and CDR2 as SVGAGI. CDR3 size: 14 residues. Deletions cut 6 bases from V and 6 bases from J, with 15 bases between. This chain's CDR3 is CASSLLGQANEQFF. The CDR3, as DNA: TGTGCCAGCAGCCTCCTGGGCCAGGCCAATGAGCAGTTCTTC.

This clone was seen a few times. This chain uses TRBV2 with TRBJ2-7, with 11 bases matching TRBD2. The V gene end was trimmed by 9 bases and the J gene end by 3 bases; junction bases not matched to a gene: 1. This CDR3 is 12 amino acids long. Per the germline V gene, CDR1 is SNHLY and CDR2 is FYNNEI. The CDR3 loop reads CASSGRGYEQYF. The CDR3, as DNA: TGTGCCAGTAGCGGGAGGGGCTACGAGCAGTACTTC. Full variable domain (remainder filled in from reference TRBV2 and TRBJ2-7): EPEVTQTPSHQVTQMGQEVILRCVPISNHLYFYWYRQILGQKVEFLVSFYNNEISEKSEIFDDQFSVERPDGSNFTLKIRSTKLEDSAMYFCASSGRGYEQYFGPGTRLTVT.

The sample holds a few counts of this clone. The chain uses TRBV18 and TRBJ1-5; no reliable D call. Germline V gene data show CDR1 as KGHSH and CDR2 as LQKENI. This CDR3 has 14 residues. V dropped 6 bases and J dropped 2 bases, with 11 bases sitting between them. In nucleotides, the CDR3 is TGTGCCAGCTCTCTAGGCGAGGGCAATCAGCCCCAGCATTTT. Translated, it gives CASSLGEGNQPQHF.

This chain uses TRBV5-4 with TRBJ2-3; possible D gene TRBD1, 5 bases. Germline values: CDR1 SGHNT, CDR2 YYREEE (reference sequence). V lost 7 bases and J 4 bases, leaving 19 bases between the germline ends. The CDR3 has 15 amino acids. DNA for the CDR3: TGTGCCAGCTCCACCCAGGGATTGTTCTCAGATACGCAGTATTTT. Residues: CASSTQGLFSDTQYF.

This clone was seen ten or more times. An end of the junction does not agree with germline; a read error may underlie this. V and J are TRBV5-4 and TRBJ2-1; the match to TRBD1 covers 8 bases. The length of the CDR3 is 17 residues. Germline lookup yields CDR1 SGHNT and CDR2 YYREEE (reference sequence). CDR3 sequence reads: CASSLGTGKSLYHEQFF. The CDR3 region has the DNA TGTGCCAGCAGCTTGGGGACAGGGAAAAGTCTCTACCATGAGCAGTTCTTC.

This clone was counted only a few times. The chain uses TRBV6-6 and TRBJ2-1; 13 bases line up with TRBD2. Germline V gene lookup returns CDR1 MNHNY and CDR2 SVGAGI (reference sequence). V trimming: 5 bases; J trimming: 6 bases; junction bases outside the gene matches: 4. The CDR3 has 15 residues. The CDR3 here is CASSALAGGPNEQFF. The CDR3 DNA follows: TGTGCCAGCAGTGCACTAGCGGGAGGGCCCAATGAGCAGTTCTTC.

This clone came up a few times. V is TRBV28 and J is TRBJ2-6; D gene ambiguous. Trimming cost V 6 bases and J 0 bases, with 6 bases left between them. The germline V gene has CDR1 MDHEN and CDR2 SYDVKM. The CDR3 runs 14 residues. This chain's CDR3 is CASRTSSGANVLTF. The CDR3 DNA reads as TGTGCCAGCAGAACGAGCTCTGGGGCCAACGTCCTGACTTTC.

This clone was detected a few times. This rearrangement joins TRBV29-1 to TRBJ2-7, with 7 bases matching TRBD2. This CDR3 spans 12 amino acids. Trimming at V came to 5 bases and at J to 5 bases, leaving 6 bases not matched to a gene. The germline gives CDR1 SQVTM, CDR2 ANQGSEA. CDR3: CSVRGRGNEQYF. The CDR3 DNA reads TGCAGCGTTCGTGGGAGGGGCAACGAGCAGTACTTC.

The rearrangement links TRBV4-1 to TRBJ2-3, with 8 bases matching TRBD1. Germline lookup yields CDR1 MGHRA and CDR2 YSYEKL. The trim removed 2 bases at V and 3 bases at J, leaving 7 bases unmatched. This CDR3 has 16 amino acids. The CDR3 reads CASSQWGTGTTDTQYF. The CDR3, as DNA: TGCGCCAGCAGCCAATGGGGGACAGGAACGACAGATACGCAGTATTTT.

This clone has at least ten counts. Other DNA sequences in the same sample also yield this CDR3. The chain is built from TRBV7-3 and TRBJ2-3; weak D call: TRBD2 (6 bases). V was shortened by 5 bases and J by 2 bases, with 11 bases between the two germline ends. Germline lookup yields CDR1 SGHTA and CDR2 FQGTGA. There are 14 residues in the CDR3. CDR3: CASSPTSSTDTQYF. The CDR3 bases are TGTGCCAGCAGCCCGACTAGTTCCACAGATACGCAGTATTTT. Using reference TRBV7-3 and TRBJ2-3 for the parts outside the CDR3, the full variable domain is GAGVSQTPSNKVTEKGKYVELRCDPISGHTALYWYRQSLGQGPEFLIYFQGTGAADDSGLPNDRFFAVRPEGSVSTLKIQRTERGDSAVYLCASSPTSSTDTQYFGPGTRLTVL.

The sample holds a few counts of this clone. The chain employs TRBV28 and TRBJ2-7; D possibly corresponds to TRBD1 (6 bases). V shed 3 bases and J shed 1 base, with 10 bases lying between them. This CDR3 has 14 amino acids. The V gene's germline CDR1 is MDHEN and CDR2 SYDVKM. CDR3 residues: CASSFLQGSYEQYF. In nucleotides, the CDR3 is TGTGCCAGCAGTTTCCTCCAGGGGTCCTACGAGCAGTACTTC.

The chain joins TRBV27 to TRBJ2-3; tentatively, D is TRBD2 (6 bases). V was cut by 4 bases and J by 6 bases, with 17 bases left in between. The CDR3 totals 15 residues. Germline V gene data show CDR1 as MNHEY and CDR2 as SMNVEV (reference sequence). In nucleotides, the CDR3 is TGTGCCAGCAGTTCCTCTAGCGACGGTTGGGATACGCAGTATTTT. Amino acids: CASSSSSDGWDTQYF.

This clone was observed a handful of times. The gene calls are TRBV21-1 and TRBJ2-7; the table assigns TRBD2, which was not confirmed against the DNA. TRBV21-1 is a pseudogene locus. This CDR3 has 16 residues. Here the CDR3 reads CASSFVGLAGAWEQYF. The CDR3 nucleotides read TGTGCCAGCAGCTTCGTCGGGCTAGCGGGAGCATGGGAGCAGTACTTC.

V is TRBV19 and J is TRBJ2-5, with a tentative D call TRBD2 (6 bases). This CDR3 has 15 amino acids. Germline CDR1 LNHDA, CDR2 SQIVND (reference sequence). V lost 5 bases to trimming and J lost 7 bases, with 20 bases between them. In nucleotides, the CDR3 is TGTGCCAGTAGTGCCGTGGGAGGAACCACAATGACCCAGTACTTC. Residues: CASSAVGGTTMTQYF.

In its sample, this clone was seen a few times. The chain recombines TRBV5-4 with TRBJ2-3, with 7 positions matching TRBD1. The V and J ends lost 3 bases and 7 bases, in that order; junction bases with no gene match: 11. This CDR3 has 15 amino acids. The germline gives CDR1 SGHNT, CDR2 YYREEE (reference sequence). The CDR3 loop is CASSSGTDFSNTQYF. The DNA of the CDR3 is TGTGCCAGCAGCTCCGGGACAGATTTTTCCAATACGCAGTATTTT.

This clone was counted between two and nine times. The V and J genes are TRBV7-2 and TRBJ2-7; TRBD2 aligns across 8 bases. V lost 3 bases and J lost 0; bases outside the gene matches: 4. Germline assignment: CDR1 SGHTA and CDR2 FQGNSA. The CDR3 has 15 residues. The CDR3 here is CASSFSGVDSYEQYF. The CDR3 coding sequence is TGTGCCAGCAGCTTTAGCGGGGTTGACTCCTACGAGCAGTACTTC.

This clone was counted a few times. The rearrangement joins TRBV27 to TRBJ1-2; TRBD1 aligns across 9 bases. The germline gives CDR1 MNHEY, CDR2 SMNVEV (reference sequence). The ends lost 5 bases at V and 4 bases at J; junction bases unmatched: 5. The CDR3 runs to 14 residues. This CDR3 reads CASSRGTGLYGYTF. CDR3 DNA sequence: TGTGCCAGCAGTCGAGGGACAGGGCTCTATGGCTACACCTTC.

This clone was seen a few times. This chain uses TRBV4-3 with TRBJ1-4, with D unclear. The germline V gene encodes CDR1 LGHNA and CDR2 YSLEER. CDR3 length: 16 amino acids. V was pared by 3 bases and J by 0 bases, with 11 bases between. CDR3 loop: CASSQISSATNEKLFF. The CDR3 DNA sequence: TGCGCCAGCAGCCAGATCTCATCGGCAACTAATGAAAAACTGTTTTTT.

The chain employs TRBV7-3 and TRBJ2-1, with 7 bases that match TRBD2. The CDR3 runs 15 residues. The J segment lost 6 bases and the V segment lost 5 bases, leaving 10 bases of the junction unmatched. Germline V gene sequence: CDR1 SGHTA, CDR2 FQGTGA. CDR3 in amino acids: CASSRAAGVSNEQFF. The CDR3 coding sequence is TGTGCCAGCAGCCGAGCTGCGGGAGTTTCCAATGAGCAGTTCTTC.

This clone was picked up many times. V and J are TRBV28 and TRBJ1-4; 9 bases are shared with TRBD1. The J segment lost 8 bases and the V segment lost 5 bases, leaving 9 bases of the junction unmatched. CDR3 length equals 15 residues. CDR1 and CDR2 (germline): MDHEN, SYDVKM. CDR3 nucleotide sequence: TGTGCCAGCAGTGCTCCACAGGGGGCCTACGAAAAACTGTTTTTT. Translating it yields CASSAPQGAYEKLFF.

The CDR3 protein is CAISEPGSPSGNTIYF. In DNA form, the CDR3 reads TGTGCCATCAGTGAGCCCGGGTCCCCGTCAGGAAACACCATATATTTT. The rearrangement uses TRBV10-3 and TRBJ1-3; no reliable D call. The ends were cut back, 2 bases at V and 4 bases at J, with 15 bases in the middle. The CDR3 length is 16 residues. In germline, CDR1 is ENHRY, CDR2 SYGVKD.

This clone has a count of ten or more. The gene calls are TRBV11-1 and TRBJ2-1; TRBD2 matches 12 bases. The CDR3 runs to 19 residues. The germline gives CDR1 SGHAT, CDR2 FQDESV (reference sequence). V dropped 2 bases and J dropped 4; count of bases not matched to a gene: 12. The CDR3 loop is CASSLSSSTSGRQYNEQFF. In nucleotides, the CDR3 is TGTGCCAGCAGCTTAAGTTCTTCGACTAGCGGGAGACAATACAATGAGCAGTTCTTC.